This TCR beta chain was recovered during a study of CD8 T cells in ankylosing spondylitis. Ten or more counts support this clonotype. Quantitative 5'-RACE with molecular barcodes was used to make the TCR beta libraries. TCRdb ran MiXCR on the 5' RACE reads and lists one entry per CDR3 protein. Of about 250,000 distinct CDR3 sequences in the sample, 20% to 30% were seen once. The receptor comes from a male donor with ankylosing spondylitis or in good health (not recorded which). The source material was blood, either unsorted or a sorted T cell fraction (not recorded which).

The CDR3 coding sequence is TGCAGTGCTCTTCCCGGGACAGGGGGCAACGAGCAGTACTTC. It yields the protein CSALPGTGGNEQYF. The V call is TRBV20-1, the J call TRBJ2-7; 12 bases align to TRBD1. Trimming removed 5 bases from V and 5 bases from J; junction bases left unmatched: 7. The CDR3 totals 14 residues. The germline CDR1 and CDR2 sequences are DFQATT and SNEGSKA (reference sequence).